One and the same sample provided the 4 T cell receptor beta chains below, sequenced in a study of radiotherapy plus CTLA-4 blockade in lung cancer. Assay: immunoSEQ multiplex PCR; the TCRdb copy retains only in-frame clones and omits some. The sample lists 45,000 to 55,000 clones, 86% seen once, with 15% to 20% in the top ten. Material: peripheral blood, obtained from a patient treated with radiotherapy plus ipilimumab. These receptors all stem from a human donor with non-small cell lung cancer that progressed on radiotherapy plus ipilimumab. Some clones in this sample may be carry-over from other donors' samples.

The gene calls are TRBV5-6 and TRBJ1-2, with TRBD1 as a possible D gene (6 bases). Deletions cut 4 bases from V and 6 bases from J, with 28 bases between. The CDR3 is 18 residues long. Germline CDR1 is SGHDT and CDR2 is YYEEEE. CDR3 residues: CASSAPWGQGLTSDGYTF. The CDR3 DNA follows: TGTGCCAGCAGCGCCCCCTGGGGGCAGGGCCTAACGAGTGATGGCTACACCTTC.

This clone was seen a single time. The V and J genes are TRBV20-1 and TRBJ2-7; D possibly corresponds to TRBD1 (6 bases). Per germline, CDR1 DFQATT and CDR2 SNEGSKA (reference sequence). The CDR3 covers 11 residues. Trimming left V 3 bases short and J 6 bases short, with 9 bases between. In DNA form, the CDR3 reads TGCAGTGCTAGTCAGGGGACCGAGCAGTACTTC. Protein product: CSASQGTEQYF.

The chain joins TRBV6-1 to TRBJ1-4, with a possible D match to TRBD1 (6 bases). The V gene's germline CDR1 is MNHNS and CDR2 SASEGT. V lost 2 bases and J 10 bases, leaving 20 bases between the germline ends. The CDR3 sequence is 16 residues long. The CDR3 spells CASSESDRLRYRKLFF. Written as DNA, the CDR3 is TGTGCCAGCAGTGAATCCGACAGGCTAAGGTATAGAAAACTGTTTTTT.

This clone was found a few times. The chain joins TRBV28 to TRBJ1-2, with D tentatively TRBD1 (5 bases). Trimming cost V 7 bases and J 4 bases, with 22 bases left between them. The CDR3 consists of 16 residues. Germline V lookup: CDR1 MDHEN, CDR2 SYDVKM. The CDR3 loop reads CASISGGVTGAYGYTF. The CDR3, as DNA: TGTGCCAGCATCTCGGGGGGGGTTACCGGCGCCTATGGCTACACCTTC.